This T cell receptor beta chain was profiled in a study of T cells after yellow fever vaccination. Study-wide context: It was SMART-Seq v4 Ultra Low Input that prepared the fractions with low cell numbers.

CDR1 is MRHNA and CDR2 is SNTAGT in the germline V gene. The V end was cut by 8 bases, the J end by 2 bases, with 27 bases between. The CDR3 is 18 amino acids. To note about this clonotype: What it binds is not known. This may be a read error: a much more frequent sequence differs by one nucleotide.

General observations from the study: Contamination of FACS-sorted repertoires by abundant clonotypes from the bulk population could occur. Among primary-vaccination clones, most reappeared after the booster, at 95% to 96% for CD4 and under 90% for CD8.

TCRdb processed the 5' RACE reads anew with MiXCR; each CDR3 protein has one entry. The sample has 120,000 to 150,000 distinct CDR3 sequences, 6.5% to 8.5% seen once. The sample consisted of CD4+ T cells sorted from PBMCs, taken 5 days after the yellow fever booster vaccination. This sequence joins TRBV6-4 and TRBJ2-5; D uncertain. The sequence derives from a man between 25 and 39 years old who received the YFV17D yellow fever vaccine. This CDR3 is CASCFRPLMNHRQETQYF. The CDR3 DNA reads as TGTGCCAGCTGTTTTCGGCCCCTCATGAACCATCGGCAAGAGACCCAGTACTTC.